This T cell receptor (beta chain) is drawn from a study of OX40 agonist ivuxolimab in advanced cancers. Study-level information: The mean age was around 56 years, ranging from about 23 to 79, with around four fifths of participants male.

The CDR3 consists of 13 residues. CDR1 SGHAT and CDR2 FQNNGV come from the germline V gene. V was cut by 5 bases and J by 0 bases, with 5 bases left in between. Remarks on this clone: Its antigen is as yet unknown.

Libraries were prepared by immunoSEQ multiplex PCR; TCRdb keeps only in-frame clonotypes and omits some of them. Here the sample spans under 70,000 clones, roughly 91% being singletons. Study results and limitations: Specificity for antigen went undetermined in the expanded peripheral T cells. Both CD4+ and CD8+ T cell populations in blood had undergone clonal expansion by week 6 at 0.1 to 3.0 mg/kg.

The source of this sequence is an adult with an advanced solid tumor such as melanoma, head and neck, liver or kidney cancer. The gene calls are TRBV11-2 and TRBJ1-3; no reliable D call. This specimen was CD4+ or CD8+ T cells sorted from blood, taken in a trial of the OX40 agonist ivuxolimab. The CDR3 nucleotides read TGTGCCAGCAGCCCAAGCTCTGGAAACACCATATATTTT. This gives the protein CASSPSSGNTIYF. The whole variable domain, filled in from reference TRBV11-2 and TRBJ1-3, reads EAGVAQSPRYKIIEKRQSVAFWCNPISGHATLYWYQQILGQGPKLLIQFQNNGVVDDSQLPKDRFSAERLKGVDSTLKIQPAKLEDSAVYLCASSPSSGNTIYFGEGSWLTVV.